The present T cell receptor (beta chain) was sequenced within a study of blood T cells in healthy people across ages (dated by TCRdb to the mid-2010s). Regarding the research as a whole: In model experiments, roughly one uniquely barcoded TCR beta cDNA molecule per two T cells was captured by template switching. To track age-related changes in TCR beta repertoire diversity, the study relied on deep sequencing normalized with unique cDNA molecular identifiers. The donors were divided into four age groups: young (average around 17 years), middle-aged (roughly 40), aged (around 67) and long-lived (82). To avoid experimental bias, donors of different ages were spread randomly across the sequencing lanes. Two additional independent replicas of 1 million unique cDNA reads from the same blood draw were analyzed for two donors (one aged 18 to 30 and one aged 80 or older). The paper as a whole reports these results and caveats: There was a strong correlation between observed TCR beta diversity and the percentage of naive T cells measured by flow cytometry. As age increased, observed TCR beta diversity per million T cells dropped in a roughly linear way, and a significant reduction was already evident by age 40. Because donor CMV infection status was unknown, age-related changes in expanded clonotypes were potentially confounded. Compared with the aged group, the long-lived group had more naive CD4+ T cells, fewer expanded clones and increased TCR diversity, suggesting age selection. Estimates of total diversity based on one million sequenced T cells were regarded as lower bounds and as underestimates. Bulk unsorted PBMC profiling prevented conclusive comparison of naive and antigen-experienced compartments.

Systemically healthy Caucasian individuals from Russia, 39 in total and aged about 6 to 95 years, were included as donors. Each donor gave ten milliliters of peripheral blood, collected into EDTA-treated Vacutainer tubes. Ficoll-Paque density-gradient centrifugation was used to isolate PBMCs, with at least 6 million per sample. Total RNA was extracted from PBMCs with Trizol reagent, with at least 5.5 micrograms obtained per sample. Naive CD45RAhigh/CD27high T cell percentages were measured by flow cytometry on a PBMC aliquot from every donor. The receptor library was made with 5' RACE. Sequencing was carried out with an Illumina HiSeq 2500. A second PCR of roughly 6 to 11 cycles was run with a J-beta primer mix and a sample-barcoded 5' primer. A template-switch 5' adaptor carrying 12 random nucleotides introduced a unique molecular identifier onto each TCR beta cDNA molecule. At least 3 million CDR3-containing paired-end reads were obtained from each sample. First-strand cDNA was synthesized from all RNA with the Mint cDNA synthesis kit, primed by a TRBC-specific oligonucleotide. Following uracil-DNA glycosylase treatment, a first 18-cycle PCR with universal primers M1SS and BC2_uni_R was performed on all cDNA. The original methods were these. For normalization, 1 million high-quality reads, each with a distinct molecular identifier, were randomly selected from each sample. Instead of being binned into consensus sequences, reads with shared molecular identifiers were discarded. MiTCR, set to a Q25 quality threshold and the strictest error-elimination algorithm, was used for CDR3 identification, clonotype clustering and error correction. A nonparametric unseen species model with Euler transformation was used to estimate a lower bound on total TCR beta diversity. The raw public reads went through TCRdb reprocessing: fastp at Q25, MiXCR clone calling, in-frame beta chains kept. For every CDR3 protein sequence, its rows merge into one entry that carries the most common genes and DNA. It is TCRdb's table, rather than the study itself, that gives the V and J calls and clone size. The sample table shows 1.5 million to 2 million distinct CDR3 sequences, and roughly 52% are seen once. Less than 2.5% of the sample is taken by the ten largest.

The junction shows trimming of 4 bases on V and 5 bases on J, plus 15 bases between the germline ends. Inclusive of the bounding cysteine and phenylalanine, the CDR3 is 13 residues long. Of the read, only the CDR3 DNA is kept; its 39 bases are in frame from base 1. CDR1 and CDR2, per the germline V gene (reference sequence), are DFQATT and SNEGSKA. A note on this clonotype: Its antigen target is currently unknown. No much larger clone exists at a distance of one base, and base qualities are not known.

The TCR sequence derives from a woman aged 40 to 49 in good health. The sequencing input was blood. This sequence uses TRBV20-1 and TRBJ2-7; matching of 6 bases hints at TRBD1 as the D gene. CDR3 sequence: CSAKDRIRDEQYF. The nucleotides read TGCAGTGCTAAAGACAGGATCCGTGACGAGCAGTACTTC.